This T cell receptor beta chain was recorded in a study of spatial heterogeneity in lung cancer. Study-wide context: Where present, follow-up PBMC were sequenced a median of about 2 years after resection. The count of detected beta-chain sequences consistently exceeded that of alpha-chain sequences.

TCR cDNA molecules each had a unique molecular identifier. Via MiXCR, TCRdb re-called the 5' RACE reads, giving one row per CDR3 protein. The sample has about 50,000 distinct CDR3 sequences; under 8% are singletons. Study outcomes and limitations: Ubiquitous expanded tumor TCRs appeared in blood more at resection than follow-up.

Inclusive of both ends, the CDR3 amounts to 13 amino acids. This clonotype was counted ten times or more. Its specificity is not known. It is unclear where the CDR3 begins or ends on the DNA, so no DNA is shown, and the CDR3 is as TCRdb lists it. Regarding time point: blood at routine non-recurrence follow-up after resection. The authors sequenced whole RNA from tumor, nontumor lung or frozen PBMC without sorting. Sequenced here: PBMCs, sampled at follow-up. The clonotype originates from a female donor with early-stage non-small cell lung cancer. J is TRBJ1-6 and V is TRBV12-3 or TRBV12-4; the table calls TRBD1, which could not be checked here. The CDR3 is CASSFQVSEPLHF.